This TCR beta chain was captured in a study of blood T cell repertoires in COVID-19. Turning to the study itself: Collection of acute and convalescent COVID-19 samples took place in the United States, Italy and Spain. In each case, the material was cDNA or gDNA derived from T cells, B-cell-depleted T cells, or PBMCs.

Seattle-derived patients entered the study during active infection and were followed longitudinally. Study processing details: By means of reference gene primer amplification, nucleated cell counts were estimated. Profiling relied on immunoSEQ multiplex PCR, and the TCRdb table lists in-frame clones only, not all of them. The D gene and trimming were derived from the DNA, and the V and J assignments and clone size from that table. The table has roughly 160,000 clones, about 85% seen once. This CDR3 spans 18 amino acids. Germline CDR1 is LGHDT and CDR2 is YNNKEL (reference sequence). V dropped 3 bases and J dropped 3; count of bases not matched to a gene: 15.

This sequence originates from an older man with COVID-19, enrolled during active disease. What was sequenced was peripheral blood. This chain links TRBV3-1 (or the pseudogene TRBV3-2) with TRBJ2-7, with 9 positions matching TRBD2. The CDR3 DNA reads TGTGCCAGCAGCCACCTTTGGCGGGGGGGCTCCTCTCTCTACGAGCAGTACTTC. This encodes CASSHLWRGGSSLYEQYF.